The following is a T cell receptor beta chain sequence with its context. The sample belongs to a study of blood T cell repertoires in COVID-19. The V and J ends lost 1 base and 5 bases respectively, with 11 bases between them. Germline V gene sequence: CDR1 LGHNT, CDR2 FRNRAP. This CDR3 region has 14 residues. Assay used: immunoSEQ multiplex PCR; TCRdb lists only in-frame clones, some missing. The table shows under 500,000 clones, with about 89% occurring only once. The sample consisted of peripheral blood. The source is a woman aged 30 to 39 with acute or convalescent COVID-19. This chain connects TRBV12-5 to TRBJ2-5; tentatively, D is TRBD1 (6 bases). This CDR3 reads CASGLGKQGETQYF. The CDR3 DNA follows: TGTGCTAGTGGTTTGGGCAAGCAGGGGGAGACCCAGTACTTC.